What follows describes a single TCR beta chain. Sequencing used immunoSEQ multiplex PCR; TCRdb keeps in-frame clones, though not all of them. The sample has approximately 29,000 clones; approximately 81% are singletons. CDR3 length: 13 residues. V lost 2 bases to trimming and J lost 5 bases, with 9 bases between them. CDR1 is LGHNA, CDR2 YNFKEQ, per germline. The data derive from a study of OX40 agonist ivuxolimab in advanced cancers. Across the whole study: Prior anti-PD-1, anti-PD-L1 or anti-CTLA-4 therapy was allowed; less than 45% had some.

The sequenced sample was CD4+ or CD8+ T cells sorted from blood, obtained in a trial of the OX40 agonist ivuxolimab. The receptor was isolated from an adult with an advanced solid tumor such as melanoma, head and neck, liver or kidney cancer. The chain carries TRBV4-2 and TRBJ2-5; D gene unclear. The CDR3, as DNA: TGTGCCAGCAGCCAACTCCCACAGGAGACCCAGTACTTC. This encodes CASSQLPQETQYF.